Listed here are 21 T cell receptor beta chains from one sample, sequenced in a study of shared T cell receptors in the human thymus. Clones were read by immunoSEQ multiplex PCR, and TCRdb kept only the in-frame ones, dropping some. The sample contains about 730,000 clones, 80% to 90% of which appear only once. These sequences were also reported in another study, on human thymus T cells.

The material sequenced was thymocytes. These receptors originate from a girl under three years old with a congenital heart defect.

The chain links TRBV7-3 to TRBJ1-3, with D hard to call. The CDR3 is 13 residues long. Germline CDR1 reads SGHTA; CDR2 reads FQGTGA. Trimming took 5 bases from V and 4 from J, leaving 9 bases between them. CDR3 sequence (DNA): TGTGCCAGCAGCCGTAGTCCGGGAAACACCATATATTTT. Protein product: CASSRSPGNTIYF.

The chain is built from TRBV27 and TRBJ2-3; weak D call: TRBD2 (6 bases). CDR3 length equals 14 residues. The V end lost 6 bases, the J end lost 0 bases, and 10 bases lay between the germline ends. CDR1 and CDR2 (germline): MNHEY, SMNVEV (reference sequence). As DNA, the CDR3 is TGTGCCAGCAGGGGAGGCGGGAGCACAGATACGCAGTATTTT. This encodes CASRGGGSTDTQYF.

This chain connects TRBV21-1 to TRBJ2-5; the tabulated D call, TRBD1, remains unverified against the DNA. TRBV21-1 is designated a pseudogene. The CDR3 is 14 residues long. CDR3 loop: CASSNRGREETQYF. The CDR3 DNA sequence: TGTGCCAGCAGCAACAGGGGGCGCGAAGAGACCCAGTACTTC.

The genes are TRBV10-2 and TRBJ1-4; TRBD1 is a possible D gene (6 bases). This CDR3 has 13 residues. Germline V CDR1 and CDR2: WSHSY, SAAADI. Trimming took off 8 bases at V and 3 bases at J, with 10 bases between the two ends. Here the CDR3 reads CASHGQSNEKLFF. In DNA form, the CDR3 reads TGCGCCAGCCACGGACAGTCTAATGAAAAACTGTTTTTT.

V gene TRBV15 combines with J gene TRBJ2-5, with TRBD1 matching 7 bases. V trimming: 4 bases; J trimming: 5 bases; junction bases outside the gene matches: 4. The germline V gene has CDR1 LNHNV and CDR2 YYDKDF (reference sequence). CDR3 length: 13 amino acids. The CDR3 DNA reads TGTGCCACCAGCACCACAGGGGAGGAGACCCAGTACTTC. It encodes CATSTTGEETQYF.

This chain connects TRBV2 to TRBJ1-4; TRBD1 matches 8 bases. The trim removed 5 bases at V and 8 bases at J, leaving 19 bases unmatched. The germline V gene has CDR1 SNHLY and CDR2 FYNNEI. This CDR3 region has 18 residues. CDR3 region: CASSPWVSGTGGREKLFF. CDR3 DNA: TGTGCCAGCAGTCCCTGGGTTTCCGGGACAGGAGGAAGGGAAAAACTGTTTTTT. The full variable domain, with the rest looked up from reference TRBV2 and TRBJ1-4, is EPEVTQTPSHQVTQMGQEVILRCVPISNHLYFYWYRQILGQKVEFLVSFYNNEISEKSEIFDDQFSVERPDGSNFTLKIRSTKLEDSAMYFCASSPWVSGTGGREKLFFGSGTQLSVL.

The V and J genes are TRBV7-2 and TRBJ2-1; 8 bases agree with TRBD1. Trimming cost V 1 base and J 6 bases; bases outside gene matches: 2. The CDR3 spans 14 residues. Germline V CDR1 and CDR2: SGHTA, FQGNSA. CDR3 protein: CASSLGRGLNEQFF. The CDR3 nucleotides are TGTGCCAGCAGCTTAGGCAGGGGGCTCAATGAGCAGTTCTTC.

J is TRBJ1-1 and V is TRBV4-2; possible D gene TRBD1, 6 bases. This CDR3 comprises 17 residues. CDR1 and CDR2 (germline): LGHNA, YNFKEQ. Trimming removed 0 bases at V and 0 bases at J, with 14 bases between. DNA for the CDR3: TGTGCCAGCAGCCAAGATGTTCGGGGGGCTATGAACACTGAAGCTTTCTTT. Translating it yields CASSQDVRGAMNTEAFF.

The V gene is TRBV19, the J gene TRBJ1-2; 9 nucleotides line up with TRBD1. The J segment lost 6 bases and the V segment lost 3 bases, leaving 17 bases of the junction unmatched. This CDR3 is 18 amino acids long. Germline V gene lookup returns CDR1 LNHDA and CDR2 SQIVND (reference sequence). In nucleotides, the CDR3 is TGTGCCAGTAGTATGGGGGGGACCGGGACAGGGAAGGCGGATGGCTACACCTTC. Translating it yields CASSMGGTGTGKADGYTF.

The chain employs TRBV9 and TRBJ1-6; a possible D gene is TRBD1 (6 bases). This CDR3 is built from 14 residues. Germline lookup yields CDR1 SGDLS and CDR2 YYNGEE. Trimming took 2 bases from V and 7 from J, leaving 10 bases between them. The CDR3 spells CASSVRQGNSPLHF. The CDR3 DNA sequence: TGTGCCAGCAGCGTGAGGCAGGGGAATTCACCCCTCCACTTT.

The chain employs TRBV4-1 and TRBJ1-2, with D possibly matching TRBD1 (5 bases). V lost 3 bases to trimming and J lost 8 bases, with 25 bases between them. In germline, CDR1 is MGHRA, CDR2 YSYEKL. The CDR3 consists of 17 residues. The CDR3, as DNA: TGCGCCAGCAGCCACTTACCAATACAGGTGGGGAATGCCGGCTACACCTTC. As protein: CASSHLPIQVGNAGYTF.

The chain uses TRBV10-3 and TRBJ2-7; TRBD1 is a possible D gene (6 bases). This CDR3 spans 18 amino acids. The germline V and J ends were trimmed by 6 bases and 2 bases, with 26 bases remaining between them. Germline loops: CDR1 ENHRY, CDR2 SYGVKD. CDR3 nucleotides: TGTGCCATCAGCTCACTTCACCCCGACAGGATTCCCACCTACGAGCAGTACTTC. Protein product: CAISSLHPDRIPTYEQYF.

This clone was recorded a few times. The gene calls are TRBV25-1 and TRBJ1-2; D uncertain. Deletions cut 7 bases from V and 3 bases from J, with 6 bases between. Germline assignment: CDR1 MGHDK and CDR2 SYGVNS. The CDR3 spans 11 residues. The CDR3 is CASNHDYGYTF. For the CDR3, the DNA is TGTGCCAGCAATCATGACTATGGCTACACCTTC.

The V call is TRBV19, the J call TRBJ1-5; 9 bases align to TRBD1. The germline CDR1 and CDR2 sequences are LNHDA and SQIVND (reference sequence). With 4 bases clipped from V and 7 bases from J, the junction kept 5 bases outside the gene matches. This CDR3 is built from 14 residues. Written as DNA, the CDR3 is TGTGCCAGTAGTAAGGACAGGGGCGGGCAGCCCCAGCATTTT. It specifies CASSKDRGGQPQHF.

The CDR3 reads CASSIQGGSIQYF. CDR3 nucleotides: TGTGCCAGTAGCATACAGGGGGGTTCCATTCAGTACTTC. The chain is built from TRBV19 and TRBJ2-4, with TRBD1 identical over 8 bases. Trimming took 6 bases from V and 9 from J; bases not matched to a gene: 7. CDR1 LNHDA and CDR2 SQIVND come from the germline V gene (reference sequence). CDR3 length equals 13 residues.

This chain uses TRBV6-1 with TRBJ2-1, with 8 nucleotides matching TRBD2. V was clipped by 0 bases and J by 4 bases; unmatched bases: 5. The CDR3 has 16 residues. Germline values: CDR1 MNHNS, CDR2 SASEGT. CDR3 residues: CASSEASRGVYNEQFF. The CDR3, as DNA: TGTGCCAGCAGTGAAGCCTCGCGGGGGGTATACAATGAGCAGTTCTTC.

This clone was recorded only once. This chain uses TRBV2 with TRBJ1-6, with TRBD1 matching 9 bases. The length of the CDR3 is 15 residues. The germline CDR1 and CDR2 sequences are SNHLY and FYNNEI. Germline trimming cut 0 bases from V and 10 bases from J; bases unmatched to any gene: 4. The CDR3 is CASSEARDRVSPLHF. CDR3 nucleotides: TGTGCCAGCAGTGAAGCGAGGGACAGGGTATCACCCCTCCACTTT.

The genes are TRBV5-6 and TRBJ2-5; a possible D gene is TRBD1 (5 bases). Germline V gene lookup returns CDR1 SGHDT and CDR2 YYEEEE. The V end lost 1 base, the J end lost 3 bases, and 10 bases lay between the germline ends. The CDR3 is made up of 14 amino acids. CDR3 bases: TGTGCCAGCAGCTTGTGGCAGGGAAAAGAGACCCAGTACTTC. Encoded protein: CASSLWQGKETQYF.

The gene calls are TRBV6-5 and TRBJ1-1; unclear D gene. Germline V gene lookup returns CDR1 MNHEY and CDR2 SVGAGI. V was cut by 4 bases and J by 6 bases, with 6 bases left in between. The CDR3 runs 11 residues. The CDR3 coding sequence is TGTGCCAGCAGTTGCGGCGCTGAAGCTTTCTTT. It yields the protein CASSCGAEAFF.

This sequence joins TRBV28 and TRBJ1-2; D not certain. From germline, CDR1 is MDHEN and CDR2 SYDVKM. This CDR3 contains 15 residues. Trimming cost V 5 bases and J 5 bases, with 18 bases left between them. The CDR3 spells CASSPLRSVLYGYTF. CDR3 DNA sequence: TGTGCCAGCAGTCCCCTACGGAGCGTACTTTATGGCTACACCTTC.

This sequence joins TRBV7-9 and TRBJ1-3; TRBD1 is a possible D gene (5 bases). The CDR3 is 13 residues long. CDR1 is SEHNR, CDR2 FQNEAQ, per germline (reference sequence). CDR3 amino acids: CGQQGLSGNTIYF. The CDR3 DNA sequence: TGTGGCCAGCAGGGCCTCTCTGGAAACACCATATATTTT.